This T cell receptor beta chain was identified in a study of siplizumab effects on memory and regulatory T cells. The study, taken as a whole, reports: Tregs that proliferated in siplizumab cultures did not have their suppressive function confirmed.

Sequencing of each sample assayed 95,000 to 100,000 TCR templates. This table comes from immunoSEQ multiplex PCR, and its TCRdb copy is limited to in-frame clones, with some not included. The repertoire consists of roughly 100,000 clones, with more than 85% occurring once and the leading ten covering less than 0.35%. The CDR3 is 16 residues long. Germline V gives CDR1 SGHRS, CDR2 YFSETQ. The ends were cut back, 0 bases at V and 0 bases at J, with 12 bases in the middle. Worth noting for this clone: Its antigen is currently unknown.

The sequence derives from a human donor in good health. The sequencing sample was made of CD4+ T cells sorted from blood. The chain recombines TRBV5-1 with TRBJ1-2; D unresolved. The CDR3 nucleotides are TGCGCCAGCAGCTTGGTCCGGCAGAGCACTAACTATGGCTACACCTTC. Encoded protein: CASSLVRQSTNYGYTF.